Sequencing of this T cell receptor (beta chain) was carried out in a study of cytomegalovirus exposure and HLA in healthy donors (dated by TCRdb to 2015 to 2018). Turning to the overall study: According to an earlier analysis of a few hundred of the donors, 150 million to 200 million T cells yielded 117 million unique TCR beta sequences and around 280 Gb of sequence data. To predict cytomegalovirus infection status, the study brought together high-throughput TCR immunosequencing, statistical association of individual TCRs with disease status, and machine learning. All discovery cohort repertoires had been generated using a single sequencing platform. The T cell repertoires of several hundred subjects were profiled by immunosequencing and related to cytomegalovirus serostatus. Rather than using new phenotypic data, the later analysis identified candidate immune exposures from TCR beta sequences and from how often those sequences occurred across donors. Genome-wide SNP genotypes for about three fifths of the roughly 670 donors were used in a later genetic analysis, which treated that subset as a discovery cohort. HLA typing included class I and class II loci at four-digit resolution. Donor age, sex, ethnicity and CMV serostatus were collected together with the repertoire data. The genetic ancestry cluster associated with self-reported Caucasian donors included 80% to 90% of the roughly 400 genotyped donors. An earlier analysis of fewer than 700 of the donors applied high-throughput TCR beta sequencing to assess whether each TCR beta V gene segment acted as functional or pseudogenic. The aim of the study was to test whether cataloging public T cell receptors could identify signatures of past pathogen exposure. An early release that covered some 630 HLA-typed donors contained approximately 300 gigabases of sequencing data and roughly 84 million unique TCR sequences. Roughly 5 DR-DQ haplotypes were handled as single units for association and clustering, since linkage in the cohort was strong. Besides the first cohort of roughly 700 subjects, a separate validation cohort made up of 120 different subjects was used. The number of typed donors differed by locus: about 620-640 for A, B, C, DRB1 and DQB1; approximately 530 for DQA1; approximately 610 for DPA1; and about 470 for DPB1. On average, 235,054 unique TCR beta nucleotide sequences were sequenced per donor among about 400 genotyped donors of the cohort, with 15% to 20% of those sequences being non-productive. In a later analysis, previously published TCR beta repertoires from 670 or so donors were re-analyzed and high-resolution HLA genotyping was added so that TCR occurrence patterns could be studied. Study-level results and caveats: Across donors, most TCR sequences were observed very rarely, whereas some public TCRs were present in many individuals. A group of highly shared sequence variants was considered likely to be a technical artifact of the sequencing pipeline. Linkage disequilibrium might explain the correlated functional status among segregating V segments, but an unknown experimental factor could not be excluded. It was suggested by the authors that the approach could potentially be generalized to other disease states and immunological phenotypes. The classifier was reported to diagnose cytomegalovirus status with high specificity and sensitivity in both the original and validation cohorts. Presence/absence analyses assumed roughly uniform sequencing depth across donors, an assumption that may not hold. Broadly in line with IMGT annotations, most TCR beta V segments showed up in productive rearrangements about 87% or about 30% of the time in an earlier analysis of about 500 of the donors. A further reported finding was that TCR beta sequences accurately predicted the HLA-A and HLA-B alleles for most subjects in the first cohort. In a later genetic analysis, fewer N-insertions in productive TCRs were reported among donors in an Asian-associated ancestry cluster than the 666-donor mean. In a later analysis, the rate of TCR association differed among HLA loci, with DRB1 alleles having the most associated TCRs and HLA-C alleles having the fewest. In a later genetic analysis, a missense DCLRE1C variant was associated with V-gene and J-gene trimming of TCR beta chains, and the association was replicated in an independent cohort. Because HLA typing was unavailable for some donors at each locus, only the typed subset was used in association tests. The study gave a list of over 150 TCR beta chains associated with cytomegalovirus. According to a later analysis, most CMV-associated TCR beta chains appeared to be HLA-restricted, and the HLA associations seemed to be driven largely by CMV exposure. This cohort had only TCR beta chains sequenced, and the lack of alpha or paired-chain data limited which features could be detected. The earlier analysis of approximately 590 of the donors excluded some 15 rarely observed V segments, including chromosome 9 orphons, because counts were too low. According to a later analysis, parvovirus B19, influenza, CMV and Epstein-Barr virus appeared linked to several top co-occurrence clusters. In vitro tests confirmed that a few of the cytomegalovirus-associated TCR beta chains recognize cytomegalovirus antigens. Compared with equally common non-associated chains, HLA-associated TCR beta chains in a later analysis were more clonally expanded and had lower generation probabilities. Assigning TCR associations to individual alleles was difficult when HLA alleles, especially DR and DQ, strongly co-occurred. In a later analysis, more than 15,000 TCR beta sequences were associated with specific HLA alleles at a false discovery rate of 0.05. Immune exposure information for the cohort was limited to CMV serostatus.

The cohort consisted of 650 to 850 healthy bone marrow donors. All cohort members were sampled while nominally healthy, although unrecorded immune exposures were likely present. The donor tested CMV seropositive and was one of the 289 seropositive cohort members. Each donor provided a peripheral blood sample, and peripheral blood mononuclear cells were used for TCR beta sequencing. Genomic DNA was extracted from the blood cell samples with the Qiagen DNeasy Blood Extraction Kit. Receptors were amplified or captured by the immunoSEQ multiplex PCR assay. For the multiplex PCR, a mixture combining 60 forward primers for TCR Vbeta segments and 13 reverse primers for TCR Jbeta segments was used. Amplification of the CDR3 region of rearranged TCR beta genes was performed with a multiplex PCR assay on genomic DNA. On the Illumina HiSeq System, the amplified TCR beta libraries were sequenced as 87-base-pair reads. The study's processing was this. In a later analysis, around 80 million unique TCR beta chains were counted across the approximately 670 repertoires, and approximately 9.9 million of these chains were shared by at least two donors. A nearest-neighbor algorithm error-corrected the raw reads and collapsed the reads into unique sequences, merging closely related sequences to remove PCR and sequencing errors. V, D and J gene segments were assigned by aligning CDR3 sequences to IMGT reference sequences. For a sequence to be retained, a match of at least six nucleotides to both a V gene segment and a J gene segment was required. Rearrangements were classified as productive when the CDR3 lacked stop codons and remained in frame with V and J, and all other rearrangements were classified as non-productive. Following IMGT convention, CDR3 was defined as the stretch from the second conserved V-encoded cysteine up to the conserved J-encoded phenylalanine. The earlier analysis of about 500 of the donors excluded sequences that lacked an unambiguous match to a single V gene segment. An earlier analysis of 550 to 650 of the donors classified V segments as functional when productive rearrangements were above 56.7% and as segregating when the standard deviation between donors was above 5%. A statistical classification framework was developed to diagnose cytomegalovirus status using the catalog of TCR beta chain sequences. V and J gene assignment, in a later analysis, came from comparing TCR nucleotide sequences with IMGT/GENE-DB human TR gene sequences. Using the TCRdist pipeline, a later analysis assigned CDR3 sequences along with most-parsimonious VDJ recombination scenarios. In a later analysis, each TCR beta chain was defined by its CDR3 amino acid sequence together with its V-gene family, and reads lacking a unique V-gene family were excluded. A later analysis removed over 500 highly shared, low-generation-probability nucleotide sequences to deal with suspected cross-contamination and a sequencing artifact. For each public chain, a later analysis derived a clonal expansion index from normalized ranks of inferred template counts within each repertoire. A later analysis computed generation probabilities with a VDJ recombination model fitted to out-of-frame rearrangements, and checked the results against IGoR. In a later analysis, TCR-TCR, TCR-HLA and TCR-CMV co-occurrence was scored with hypergeometric tests, and a repertoire-size bias correction was applied to TCR pairs. False discovery rates were estimated in a later analysis by permuting HLA or CMV assignments 20 times. In a later analysis, co-occurring TCRs were grouped using DBSCAN, and TCRdist sequence similarity was added for clustering within HLA-allele-positive subsets. Co-occurrence clustering excluded repertoires with fewer than 30,000 or more than 120,000 public chains, plus five with anomalous nucleotide sharing. This is the immuneACCESS table as TCRdb keeps it, with only in-frame sequences that have V and J called. A part of the clones is gone; compared with another copy, unresolved V genes explain less than half, and the rest is unexplained. Clonal size and the V and J genes are those of that table, whereas D and trimming came from the DNA. The sample table holds 150,000 to 200,000 clones, of which about 80% were seen once. The leading ten clones occupy approximately 2% of the sample.

Turning to this clone: This clone's antigen is unknown. Base qualities are not at hand, and no much larger clone is one base apart.

Sequencing input: PBMCs. The TCR comes from a woman aged 18-29 years in good health and CMV-seropositive.

This receptor has the CDR3 CAVRGWGPQSSGANVLTF. In nucleotides, the sequence is TGTGCCGTCCGCGGCTGGGGCCCTCAGTCCTCTGGGGCCAACGTCCTGACTTTC. The chain links TRBV11-2 with TRBJ2-6; 5 matching bases give a weak D call of TRBD1. The CDR3 has 18 amino acids, counting the end cysteine and phenylalanine. The read is trimmed to its CDR3 DNA, 54 bases read in frame from base 1. Relative to germline, V is 11 bases shorter and J is 0 bases shorter, with 23 bases between their ends. CDR1 is given as SGHAT and CDR2 as FQNNGV, both from the germline V gene.